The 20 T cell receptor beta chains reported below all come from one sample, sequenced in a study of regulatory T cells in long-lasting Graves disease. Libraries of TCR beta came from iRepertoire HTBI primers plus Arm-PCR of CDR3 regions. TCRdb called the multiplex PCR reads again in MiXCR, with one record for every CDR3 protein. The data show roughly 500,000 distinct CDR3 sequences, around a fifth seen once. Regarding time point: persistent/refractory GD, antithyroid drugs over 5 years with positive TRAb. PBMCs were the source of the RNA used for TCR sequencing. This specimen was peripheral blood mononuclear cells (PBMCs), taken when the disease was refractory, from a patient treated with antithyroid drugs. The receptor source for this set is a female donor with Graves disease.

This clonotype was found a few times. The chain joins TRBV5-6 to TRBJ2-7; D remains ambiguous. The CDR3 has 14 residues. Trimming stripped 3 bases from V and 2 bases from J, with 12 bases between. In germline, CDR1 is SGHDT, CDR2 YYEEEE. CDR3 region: CASSYPGVAYEQYF. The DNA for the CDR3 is TGTGCCAGCAGCTATCCGGGTGTGGCCTACGAGCAGTACTTC.

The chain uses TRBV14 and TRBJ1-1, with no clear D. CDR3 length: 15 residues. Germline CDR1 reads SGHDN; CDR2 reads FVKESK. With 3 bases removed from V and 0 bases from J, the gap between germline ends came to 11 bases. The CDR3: CASSQHANMNTEAFF. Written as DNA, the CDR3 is TGTGCCAGCAGCCAGCACGCGAACATGAACACTGAAGCTTTCTTT. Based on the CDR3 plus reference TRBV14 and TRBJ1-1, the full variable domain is EAGVTQFPSHSVIEKGQTVTLRCDPISGHDNLYWYRRVMGKEIKFLLHFVKESKQDESGMPNNRFLAERTGGTYSTLKVQPAELEDSGVYFCASSQHANMNTEAFFGQGTRLTVV.

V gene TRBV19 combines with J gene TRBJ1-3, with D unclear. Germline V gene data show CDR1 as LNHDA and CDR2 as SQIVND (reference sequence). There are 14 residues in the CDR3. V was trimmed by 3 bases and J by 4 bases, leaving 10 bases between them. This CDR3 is CASSMRIIGNTIYF. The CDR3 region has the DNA TGTGCCAGTAGTATGAGGATTATCGGAAACACCATATATTTT.

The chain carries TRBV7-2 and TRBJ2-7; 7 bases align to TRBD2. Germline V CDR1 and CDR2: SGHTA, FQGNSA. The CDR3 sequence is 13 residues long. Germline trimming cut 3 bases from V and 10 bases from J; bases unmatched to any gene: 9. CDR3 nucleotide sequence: TGTGCCAGCAGCTTCCTTTGGGGGGGGGAACAGTACTTC. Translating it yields CASSFLWGGEQYF.

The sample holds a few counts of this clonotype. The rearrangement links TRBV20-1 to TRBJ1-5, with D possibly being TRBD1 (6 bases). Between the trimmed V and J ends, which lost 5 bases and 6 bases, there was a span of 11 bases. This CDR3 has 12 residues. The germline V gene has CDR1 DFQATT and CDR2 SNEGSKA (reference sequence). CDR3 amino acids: CSAQQGGQPQHF. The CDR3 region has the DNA TGCAGTGCTCAACAGGGTGGTCAGCCCCAGCATTTT.

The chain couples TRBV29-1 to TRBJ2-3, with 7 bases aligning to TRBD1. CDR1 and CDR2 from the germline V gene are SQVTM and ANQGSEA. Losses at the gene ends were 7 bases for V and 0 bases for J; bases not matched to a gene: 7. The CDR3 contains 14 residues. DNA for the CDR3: TGCAGCGCCCGGGACAGCTCTAGCACAGATACGCAGTATTTT. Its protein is CSARDSSSTDTQYF.

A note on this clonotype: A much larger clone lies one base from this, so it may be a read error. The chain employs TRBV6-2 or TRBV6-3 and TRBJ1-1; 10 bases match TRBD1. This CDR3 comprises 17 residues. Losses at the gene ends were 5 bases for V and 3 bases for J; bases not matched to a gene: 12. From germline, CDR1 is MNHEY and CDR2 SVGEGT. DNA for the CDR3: TGTGCCAGCAGTGAAGGGGTTGTGGGGACAGGGGACACTGAAGCTTTCTTT. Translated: CASSEGVVGTGDTEAFF.

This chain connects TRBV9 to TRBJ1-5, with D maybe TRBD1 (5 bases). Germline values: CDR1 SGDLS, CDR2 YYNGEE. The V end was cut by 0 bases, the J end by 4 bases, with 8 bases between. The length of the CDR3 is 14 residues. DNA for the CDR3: TGTGCCAGCAGCGTAGGATGGGGGAATCAGCCCCAGCATTTT. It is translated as CASSVGWGNQPQHF.

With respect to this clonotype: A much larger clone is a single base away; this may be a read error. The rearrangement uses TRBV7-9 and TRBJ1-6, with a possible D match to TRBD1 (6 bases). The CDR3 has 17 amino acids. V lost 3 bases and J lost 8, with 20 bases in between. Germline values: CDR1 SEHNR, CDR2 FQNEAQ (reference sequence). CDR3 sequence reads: CASSFMGGTHQDSPLHF. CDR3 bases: TGTGCCAGCAGCTTTATGGGGGGCACCCACCAAGATTCACCCCTCCACTTT. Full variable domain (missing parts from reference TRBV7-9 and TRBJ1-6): DTGVSQNPRHKITKRGQNVTFRCDPISEHNRLYWYRQTLGQGPEFLTYFQNEAQLEKSRLLSDRFSAERPKGSFSTLEIQRTEQGDSAMYLCASSFMGGTHQDSPLHFGNGTRLTVT.

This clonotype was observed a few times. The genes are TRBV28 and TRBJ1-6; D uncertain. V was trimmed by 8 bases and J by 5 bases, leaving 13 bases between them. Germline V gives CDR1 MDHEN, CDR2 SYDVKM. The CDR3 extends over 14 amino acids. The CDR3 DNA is TGTGCCAGCGCCCCGGCCACACATAATTCACCCCTCCACTTT. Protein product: CASAPATHNSPLHF.

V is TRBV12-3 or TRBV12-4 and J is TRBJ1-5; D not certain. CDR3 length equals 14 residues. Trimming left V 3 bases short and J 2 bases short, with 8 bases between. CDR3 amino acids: CASSFLPGNQPQHF. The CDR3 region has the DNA TGTGCCAGCAGTTTTTTACCGGGCAATCAGCCCCAGCATTTT.

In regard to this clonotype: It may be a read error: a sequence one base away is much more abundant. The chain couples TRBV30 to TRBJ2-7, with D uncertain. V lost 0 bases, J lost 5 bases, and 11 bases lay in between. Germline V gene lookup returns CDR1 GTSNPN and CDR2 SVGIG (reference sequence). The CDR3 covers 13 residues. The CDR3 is CAWSVAQNHEQYF. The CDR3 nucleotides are TGTGCCTGGAGTGTAGCCCAGAACCACGAGCAGTACTTC.

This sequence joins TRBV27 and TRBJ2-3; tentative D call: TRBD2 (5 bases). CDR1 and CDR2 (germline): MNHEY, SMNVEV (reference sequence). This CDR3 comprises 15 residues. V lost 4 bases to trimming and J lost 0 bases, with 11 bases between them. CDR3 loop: CASSSLVTSTDTQYF. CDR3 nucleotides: TGTGCCAGCAGTTCACTAGTAACTAGCACAGATACGCAGTATTTT.

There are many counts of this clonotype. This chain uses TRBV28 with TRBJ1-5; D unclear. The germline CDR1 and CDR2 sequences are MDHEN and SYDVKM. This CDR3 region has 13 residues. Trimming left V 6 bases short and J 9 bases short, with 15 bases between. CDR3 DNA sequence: TGTGCCAGCAGCCGGACCCTCGGGCGGCCCCAGCATTTT. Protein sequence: CASSRTLGRPQHF.

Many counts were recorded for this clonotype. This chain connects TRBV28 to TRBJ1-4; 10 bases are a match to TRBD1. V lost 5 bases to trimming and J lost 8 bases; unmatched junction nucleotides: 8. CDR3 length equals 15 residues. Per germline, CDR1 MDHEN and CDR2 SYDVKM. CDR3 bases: TGTGCCAGCAGTACCCCGGGACAGGGGAGGGAAAAACTGTTTTTT. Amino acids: CASSTPGQGREKLFF.

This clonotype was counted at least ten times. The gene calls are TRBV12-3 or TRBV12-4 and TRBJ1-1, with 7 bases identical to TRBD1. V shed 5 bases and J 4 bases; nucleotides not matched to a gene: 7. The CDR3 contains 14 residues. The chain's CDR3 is CASSLRQGSTEAFF. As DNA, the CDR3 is TGTGCCAGCAGTCTCAGACAGGGCTCCACTGAAGCTTTCTTT.

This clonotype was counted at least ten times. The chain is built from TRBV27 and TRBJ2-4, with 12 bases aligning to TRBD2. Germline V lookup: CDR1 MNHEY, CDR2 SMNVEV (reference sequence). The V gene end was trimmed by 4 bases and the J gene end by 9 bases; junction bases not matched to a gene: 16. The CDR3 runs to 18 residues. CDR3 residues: CASSSGTSGGPSDAIQYF. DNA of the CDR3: TGTGCCAGCAGTTCTGGCACTAGCGGGGGGCCCTCGGATGCCATTCAGTACTTC.

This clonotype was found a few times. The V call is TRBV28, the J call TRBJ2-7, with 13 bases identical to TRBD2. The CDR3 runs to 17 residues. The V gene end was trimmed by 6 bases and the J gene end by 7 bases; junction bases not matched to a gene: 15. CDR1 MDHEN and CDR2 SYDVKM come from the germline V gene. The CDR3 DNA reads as TGTGCCAGCAGCCTCCCCAAAGGACTAGCGGGAGCTGGTGAGCAGTACTTC. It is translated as CASSLPKGLAGAGEQYF.

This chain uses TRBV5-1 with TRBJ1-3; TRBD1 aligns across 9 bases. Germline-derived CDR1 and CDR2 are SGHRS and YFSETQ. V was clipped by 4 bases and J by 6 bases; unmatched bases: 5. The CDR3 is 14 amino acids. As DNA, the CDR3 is TGCGCCAGCAGCATTGGACAGGGGACAAACACCATATATTTT. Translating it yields CASSIGQGTNTIYF.

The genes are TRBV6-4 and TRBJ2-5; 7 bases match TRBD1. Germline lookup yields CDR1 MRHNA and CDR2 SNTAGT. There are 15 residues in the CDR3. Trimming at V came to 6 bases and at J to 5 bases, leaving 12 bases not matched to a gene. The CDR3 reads CASSHTGTVGETQYF. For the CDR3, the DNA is TGTGCCAGCAGCCACACCGGGACAGTTGGTGAGACCCAGTACTTC.